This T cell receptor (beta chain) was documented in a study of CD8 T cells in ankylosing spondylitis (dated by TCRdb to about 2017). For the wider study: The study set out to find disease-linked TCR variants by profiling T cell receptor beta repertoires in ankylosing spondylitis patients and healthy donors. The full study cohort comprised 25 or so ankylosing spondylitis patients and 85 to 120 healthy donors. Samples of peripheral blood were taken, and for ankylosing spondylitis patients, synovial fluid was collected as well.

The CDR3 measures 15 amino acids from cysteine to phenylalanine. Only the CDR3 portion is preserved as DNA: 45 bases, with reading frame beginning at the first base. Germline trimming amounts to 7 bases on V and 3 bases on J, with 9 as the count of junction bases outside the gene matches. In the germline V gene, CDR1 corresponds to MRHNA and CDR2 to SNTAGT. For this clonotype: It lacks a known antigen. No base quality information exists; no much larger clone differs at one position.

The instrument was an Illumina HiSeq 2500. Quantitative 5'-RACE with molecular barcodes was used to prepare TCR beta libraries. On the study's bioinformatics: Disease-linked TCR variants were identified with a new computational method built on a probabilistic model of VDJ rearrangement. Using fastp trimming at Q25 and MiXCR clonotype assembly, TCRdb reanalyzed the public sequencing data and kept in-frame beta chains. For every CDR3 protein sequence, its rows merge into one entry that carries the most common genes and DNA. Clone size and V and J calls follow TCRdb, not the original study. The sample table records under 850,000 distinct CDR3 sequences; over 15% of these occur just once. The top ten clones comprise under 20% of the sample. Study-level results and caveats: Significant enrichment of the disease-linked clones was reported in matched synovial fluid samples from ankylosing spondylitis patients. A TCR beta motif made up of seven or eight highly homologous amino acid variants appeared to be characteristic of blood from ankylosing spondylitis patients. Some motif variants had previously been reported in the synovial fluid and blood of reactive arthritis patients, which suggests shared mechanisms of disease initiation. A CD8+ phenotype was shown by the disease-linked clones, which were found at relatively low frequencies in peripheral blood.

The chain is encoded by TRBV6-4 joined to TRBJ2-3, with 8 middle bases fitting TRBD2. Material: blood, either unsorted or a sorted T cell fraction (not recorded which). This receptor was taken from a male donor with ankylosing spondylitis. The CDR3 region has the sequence CASMGAGVETDTQYF. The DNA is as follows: TGTGCCAGCATGGGAGCGGGAGTGGAGACAGATACGCAGTATTTT.